The 21 T cell receptor beta chains presented below share a single source sample, sequenced in a study of Graves' ophthalmopathy and Graves' hyperthyroidism. Scientists amplified the TCR beta CDR3 regions from RNA transcripts. HTBI primers were employed in first-round RT-PCR, then a second-round multiplex PCR followed. TCRdb re-analysed the multiplex PCR reads in MiXCR, keeping a single row per CDR3 protein. The table includes approximately 160,000 distinct CDR3 sequences, 30% to 45% detected once. Material: peripheral blood. Receptors originate from a man aged 25 to 40 with Graves' ophthalmopathy.

The sample holds many counts of this clonotype. The chain is built from TRBV24-1 and TRBJ2-5; D not resolved. The CDR3 runs 13 residues. CDR1 KGHDR and CDR2 SFDVKD come from the germline V gene. V was shortened by 3 bases and J by 2 bases, with 6 bases between the two germline ends. CDR3 residues: CATSDGAQETQYF. The CDR3 DNA sequence: TGTGCCACCAGTGATGGCGCACAAGAGACCCAGTACTTC.

V is TRBV7-9 and J is TRBJ1-2; D is undetermined. V was shortened by 7 bases and J by 8 bases, with 17 bases between the two germline ends. CDR1 SEHNR and CDR2 FQNEAQ come from the germline V gene (reference sequence). CDR3 length: 13 residues. CDR3 in DNA: TGTGCCAGCACCCGGACCGGGAATGAGGGCTACACCTTC. Amino acids: CASTRTGNEGYTF. Complete variable domain (other parts from reference TRBV7-9 and TRBJ1-2): DTGVSQNPRHKITKRGQNVTFRCDPISEHNRLYWYRQTLGQGPEFLTYFQNEAQLEKSRLLSDRFSAERPKGSFSTLEIQRTEQGDSAMYLCASTRTGNEGYTFGSGTRLTVV.

The chain combines TRBV11-2 with TRBJ1-6; possible D gene TRBD1, 5 bases. V lost 5 bases and J 8 bases, leaving 13 bases between the germline ends. Germline V gene sequence: CDR1 SGHAT, CDR2 FQNNGV. This CDR3 region has 14 residues. Written as DNA, the CDR3 is TGTGCCAGCAGCCCGCAGGGAGGTTATTCACCCCTCCACTTT. As protein: CASSPQGGYSPLHF. The full variable domain, rest sourced from reference TRBV11-2 and TRBJ1-6, is EAGVAQSPRYKIIEKRQSVAFWCNPISGHATLYWYQQILGQGPKLLIQFQNNGVVDDSQLPKDRFSAERLKGVDSTLKIQPAKLEDSAVYLCASSPQGGYSPLHFGNGTRLTVT.

The chain recombines TRBV7-2 with TRBJ2-5, with a weak D call TRBD1 (5 bases). Germline assignment: CDR1 SGHTA and CDR2 FQGNSA. The CDR3 covers 15 residues. V lost 1 base to trimming and J lost 7 bases, with 16 bases between them. The CDR3 loop reads CASSLGQDITRTQYF. The CDR3 DNA follows: TGTGCCAGCAGCTTAGGTCAGGACATTACCCGGACCCAGTACTTC.

This clonotype was found many times. This chain links TRBV28 with TRBJ1-2; D not certain. Trimming stripped 6 bases from V and 3 bases from J, with 11 bases between. The CDR3 is 13 residues long. The germline gives CDR1 MDHEN, CDR2 SYDVKM. The CDR3 coding sequence is TGTGCCAGCAGCTACGACACCGACTATGGCTACACCTTC. This gives the protein CASSYDTDYGYTF.

This clonotype was found many times. The chain couples TRBV20-1 to TRBJ2-5; possibly TRBD2 for D (6 bases). The CDR3 totals 14 residues. V lost 6 bases and J lost 5, with 19 bases in between. In germline, CDR1 is DFQATT, CDR2 SNEGSKA (reference sequence). The CDR3 sequence: CSAFPGGMRETQYF. The CDR3 DNA reads TGCAGTGCCTTCCCCGGGGGAATGAGGGAGACCCAGTACTTC.

This clonotype was picked up many times. The chain links TRBV6-2 or TRBV6-3 to TRBJ1-6; the D gene is possibly TRBD1 (6 bases). CDR1 is MNHEY and CDR2 is SVGEGT in the germline V gene. V was pared by 9 bases and J by 7 bases, with 13 bases between. This CDR3 comprises 13 residues. CDR3 sequence (DNA): TGTGCCAGTGCCTACAGGGAGAATTCACCCCTCCACTTT. Translating gives CASAYRENSPLHF.

The gene calls are TRBV19 and TRBJ1-2; possible D gene TRBD1, 5 bases. CDR3 size: 15 residues. Between the trimmed V and J ends, which lost 9 bases and 2 bases, there was a span of 19 bases. Germline CDR1 LNHDA, CDR2 SQIVND (reference sequence). Here the CDR3 reads CASDAGGTRNYGYTF. CDR3 nucleotides: TGTGCCAGCGATGCGGGGGGGACTCGGAACTATGGCTACACCTTC.

This chain uses TRBV6-5 with TRBJ2-7; TRBD2 is a possible D gene (5 bases). The V and J ends lost 2 bases and 3 bases respectively, with 11 bases between them. The CDR3 has 14 amino acids. CDR1 and CDR2 from the germline V gene are MNHEY and SVGAGI. The DNA of the CDR3 is TGTGCCAGCAGTTACCGGCTCGGGGTCTACGAGCAGTACTTC. Amino acid sequence: CASSYRLGVYEQYF.

CDR3 protein: CASTWAGLETQYF. CDR3 sequence (DNA): TGTGCCAGCACCTGGGCGGGTCTGGAGACCCAGTACTTC. This chain connects TRBV28 to TRBJ2-5; the D gene is possibly TRBD2 (5 bases). Germline-derived CDR1 and CDR2 are MDHEN and SYDVKM. This CDR3 region has 13 residues. V was trimmed by 7 bases and J by 5 bases, leaving 14 bases between them.

This clonotype has a count of ten or more. The chain carries TRBV5-1 and TRBJ2-5; 7 bases align to TRBD1. This CDR3 has 13 residues. The V gene end was trimmed by 8 bases and the J gene end by 1 base; junction bases not matched to a gene: 5. Germline CDR1 is SGHRS and CDR2 is YFSETQ. CDR3 sequence (DNA): TGCGCCAGTCAAGGGACAGCCCAAGAGACCCAGTACTTC. Amino acids: CASQGTAQETQYF. Together with reference TRBV5-1 and TRBJ2-5, the CDR3 gives the full variable domain: KAGVTQTPRYLIKTRGQQVTLSCSPISGHRSVSWYQQTPGQGLQFLFEYFSETQRNKGNFPGRFSGRQFSNSRSEMNVSTLELGDSALYLCASQGTAQETQYFGPGTRLLVL.

This clonotype was found many times. The chain recombines TRBV4-1 with TRBJ2-7; 8 nucleotides align to TRBD1. Trimming at V came to 1 base and at J to 0 bases, leaving 2 bases not matched to a gene. The CDR3 contains 15 residues. CDR1 is MGHRA and CDR2 is YSYEKL in the germline V gene. The CDR3 sequence: CASSQADRGSYEQYF. CDR3 DNA sequence: TGCGCCAGCAGCCAAGCTGACAGGGGCTCCTACGAGCAGTACTTC.

This clonotype has at least ten counts. The CDR3 nucleotides are TGTGCCAGCAGCTTGGGCGGGAGAGTAGATAGCGGAGAGACCCAGTACTTC. The encoded protein is CASSLGGRVDSGETQYF. The chain uses TRBV11-2 and TRBJ2-5, with TRBD2 matching over 7 bases. V trimming: 3 bases; J trimming: 4 bases; junction bases outside the gene matches: 14. The CDR3 sequence is 17 residues long. From germline, CDR1 is SGHAT and CDR2 FQNNGV.

The CDR3 sequence: CASSHDRGRAFF. CDR3 DNA: TGTGCCAGCAGCCACGACAGGGGTCGGGCTTTCTTT. The chain employs TRBV12-3 or TRBV12-4 and TRBJ1-1; 8 bases agree with TRBD1. The CDR3 is made up of 12 amino acids. V shed 6 bases, J shed 11 bases, and the junction held 8 bases outside the gene matches.

This clonotype has ten or more counts. V and J are TRBV20-1 and TRBJ1-2; D might be TRBD1 (5 bases). Trimming shortened V by 5 bases and J by 4 bases, and 17 bases separated the two germline ends. The CDR3 has 14 amino acids. Per germline, CDR1 DFQATT and CDR2 SNEGSKA (reference sequence). The CDR3 DNA sequence: TGCAGTGCTGACCCGATCATTGGGGGCTATGGCTACACCTTC. This sequence encodes CSADPIIGGYGYTF.

This clonotype was counted ten times or more. The rearrangement links TRBV6-4 to TRBJ2-2; 14 nucleotides align to TRBD2. V was pared by 5 bases and J by 5 bases, with 16 bases of the junction left unmatched. The CDR3 sequence is 20 residues long. CDR1 is MRHNA, CDR2 SNTAGT, per germline. CDR3 amino acids: CASSRSLRLAGGPETGELFF. The CDR3 DNA reads as TGTGCCAGCAGTCGTTCCCTTAGACTAGCGGGAGGGCCTGAGACCGGGGAGCTGTTTTTT.

A single count supports this clonotype. The chain combines TRBV28 with TRBJ2-7, with unresolved D. The germline gives CDR1 MDHEN, CDR2 SYDVKM. The ends were cut back, 1 base at V and 3 bases at J, with 4 bases in the middle. The CDR3 spans 12 residues. CDR3 protein: CASSLFFYEQYF. CDR3 DNA: TGTGCCAGCAGTTTATTTTTCTACGAGCAGTACTTC.

The chain joins TRBV29-1 to TRBJ2-7; D uncertain. CDR1 and CDR2 from the germline V gene are SQVTM and ANQGSEA. The CDR3 covers 11 residues. The germline V and J ends were trimmed by 8 bases and 0 bases, with 8 bases remaining between them. CDR3 protein: CSPLSSYEQYF. CDR3 bases: TGCAGCCCCCTATCCTCCTACGAGCAGTACTTC.

This clonotype was recorded many times. The V gene is TRBV30, the J gene TRBJ2-7; D not resolved. The CDR3 consists of 12 residues. Trimming removed 3 bases from V and 3 bases from J, with 9 bases in between. The germline CDR1 and CDR2 sequences are GTSNPN and SVGIG (reference sequence). The chain's CDR3 is CAWRDNSYEQYF. The CDR3 coding sequence is TGTGCCTGGAGAGATAACAGCTACGAGCAGTACTTC. Full variable domain (missing parts from reference TRBV30 and TRBJ2-7): SQTIHQWPATLVQPVGSPLSLECTVEGTSNPNLYWYRQAAGRGLQLLFYSVGIGQISSEVPQNLSASRPQDRQFILSSKKLLLSDSGFYLCAWRDNSYEQYFGPGTRLTVT.

The table lists this clonotype with many counts. The chain employs TRBV2 and TRBJ2-7; the D is unclear. Germline CDR1 is SNHLY and CDR2 is FYNNEI. This CDR3 is 12 amino acids long. Between the trimmed V and J ends, which lost 8 bases and 2 bases, there was a span of 10 bases. The CDR3 loop is CASGPNPYEQYF. In nucleotides, the CDR3 is TGTGCCAGCGGACCCAACCCCTACGAGCAGTACTTC.

The V and J genes are TRBV10-3 and TRBJ2-7, with D tentatively TRBD1 or TRBD2 (5 bases each). Between the trimmed V and J ends, which lost 3 bases and 6 bases, there was a span of 6 bases. The CDR3 length is 11 residues. In germline, CDR1 is ENHRY, CDR2 SYGVKD. Here the CDR3 reads CAISDGAEQYF. The CDR3 nucleotides are TGTGCCATCAGTGACGGGGCCGAGCAGTACTTC.